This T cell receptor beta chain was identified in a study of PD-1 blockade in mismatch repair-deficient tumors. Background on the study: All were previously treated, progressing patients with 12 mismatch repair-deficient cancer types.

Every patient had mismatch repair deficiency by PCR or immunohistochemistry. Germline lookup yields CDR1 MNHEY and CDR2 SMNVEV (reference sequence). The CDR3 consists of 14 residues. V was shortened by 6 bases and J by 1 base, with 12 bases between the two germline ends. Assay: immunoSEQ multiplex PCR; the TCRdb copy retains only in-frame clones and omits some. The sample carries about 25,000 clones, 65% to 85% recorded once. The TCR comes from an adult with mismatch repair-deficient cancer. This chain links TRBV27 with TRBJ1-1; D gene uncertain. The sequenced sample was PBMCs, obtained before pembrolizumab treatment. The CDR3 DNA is TGTGCCAGCAGAGGACTTCCTCGGAACACTGAAGCTTTCTTT. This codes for CASRGLPRNTEAFF.